A single sample gave rise to the 29 T cell receptor beta chains below, sequenced in a study of regulatory T cells in long-lasting Graves disease. Documented time point: newly diagnosed GD, antithyroid drugs for less than 3 months. PBMC-extracted RNA yielded the TCR library. TCR beta libraries were built with iRepertoire HTBI primers and Arm-PCR of CDR3 regions. TCRdb reprocessed the multiplex PCR reads via MiXCR and lists one record per CDR3 protein. The sample holds hundreds of thousands of distinct CDR3 sequences; more than 15% are singletons and the top ten take roughly 25%. The sample also formed part of further work on T cells in Graves' hyperthyroidism and ophthalmopathy.

The sample consisted of peripheral blood mononuclear cells (PBMCs), taken at new diagnosis, from a patient treated with antithyroid drugs. The receptors derive from a middle-aged woman with Graves disease.

The genes are TRBV14 and TRBJ1-6, with 10 bases aligning to TRBD1. CDR3 length: 17 amino acids. Germline V gives CDR1 SGHDN, CDR2 FVKESK. V shed 6 bases and J 3 bases; nucleotides not matched to a gene: 8. DNA of the CDR3: TGTGCCAGCAGTCGGACAGGGGGAATTCGCTATAATTCACCCCTCCACTTT. Protein: CASSRTGGIRYNSPLHF.

This clonotype was observed a handful of times. V and J are TRBV7-2 and TRBJ1-6; 7 positions agree with TRBD1. The CDR3 loop spans 16 amino acids. The germline V gene encodes CDR1 SGHTA and CDR2 FQGNSA. The V segment lost 5 bases and the J segment 7 bases; nucleotides outside the gene matches: 11. DNA of the CDR3: TGTGCCAGCAGCACAGACGGACAGGTTCCAAATTCACCCCTCCACTTT. It yields the protein CASSTDGQVPNSPLHF.

The chain combines TRBV5-5 with TRBJ1-2, with D tentatively TRBD1 (5 bases). Per germline, CDR1 SGHKS and CDR2 YYEKEE (reference sequence). The CDR3 extends over 16 amino acids. Between the trimmed V and J ends, which lost 0 bases and 2 bases, there was a span of 14 bases. DNA of the CDR3: TGTGCCAGCAGCTTGGTGATTGGGACCGTCAACTATGGCTACACCTTC. Its translation: CASSLVIGTVNYGYTF. The full variable domain, its missing parts supplied by reference TRBV5-5 and TRBJ1-2, is DAGVTQSPTHLIKTRGQQVTLRCSPISGHKSVSWYQQVLGQGPQFIFQYYEKEERGRGNFPDRFSARQFPNYSSELNVNALLLGDSALYLCASSLVIGTVNYGYTFGSGTRLTVV.

The chain is built from TRBV19 and TRBJ1-1; weak D call: TRBD1 (5 bases). V dropped 10 bases and J dropped 2 bases, with 14 bases sitting between them. This CDR3 region has 13 residues. Germline-derived CDR1 and CDR2 are LNHDA and SQIVND (reference sequence). The CDR3 nucleotides read TGTGCCACCCAGGGCCGGTCCAACACTGAAGCTTTCTTT. Translating gives CATQGRSNTEAFF.

The sample holds many counts of this clonotype. The V gene is TRBV5-1, the J gene TRBJ1-5, with D perhaps matching TRBD1 (6 bases). Germline V gene sequence: CDR1 SGHRS, CDR2 YFSETQ. This CDR3 has 16 residues. Trimming pared 0 bases from V and 3 bases from J, leaving 13 bases between. The CDR3, as DNA: TGCGCCAGCAGCTTGGTTCCGGCAGGGGACAATCAGCCCCAGCATTTT. Its protein product is CASSLVPAGDNQPQHF.

This rearrangement joins TRBV6-1 to TRBJ1-2; D not certain. Trimming pared 2 bases from V and 2 bases from J, leaving 12 bases between. Germline CDR1 is MNHNS and CDR2 is SASEGT. The CDR3 contains 15 residues. CDR3 DNA sequence: TGTGCCAGCAGTGAATTTGCGCGGGAAAACTATGGCTACACCTTC. Its translation: CASSEFARENYGYTF.

The sample holds many counts of this clonotype. The rearrangement joins TRBV4-1 to TRBJ1-6; D is uncertain. V lost 0 bases to trimming and J lost 7 bases, with 4 bases between them. The CDR3 runs to 13 residues. Germline V lookup: CDR1 MGHRA, CDR2 YSYEKL. CDR3 in amino acids: CASSQEGNSPLHF. CDR3 nucleotide sequence: TGCGCCAGCAGCCAAGAGGGGAATTCACCCCTCCACTTT.

This clonotype was detected ten times or more. The J gene is TRBJ1-6, the V gene TRBV6-1, with D maybe TRBD1 (6 bases). The V gene's germline CDR1 is MNHNS and CDR2 SASEGT. The CDR3 extends over 14 amino acids. Trimming took off 6 bases at V and 5 bases at J, with 11 bases between the two ends. In DNA form, the CDR3 reads TGTGCCAGCAGGAGGACAGCAAATAATTCACCCCTCCACTTT. Translation gives CASRRTANNSPLHF.

This clonotype was observed a few times. The V gene is TRBV28, the J gene TRBJ1-2, with TRBD1 as a possible D gene (6 bases). Trimming shortened V by 2 bases and J by 7 bases, and 20 bases separated the two germline ends. The CDR3 is 16 residues long. CDR1 is MDHEN and CDR2 is SYDVKM in the germline V gene. The CDR3 spells CASSLNLARGVIGYTF. The CDR3, as DNA: TGTGCCAGCAGTTTAAATCTTGCCAGGGGAGTAATTGGCTACACCTTC.

This clonotype has at least ten counts. The rearrangement joins TRBV20-1 to TRBJ1-2, with 11 bases aligning to TRBD1. The CDR3 runs 14 residues. V lost 5 bases, J lost 2 bases, and 4 bases stayed unmatched. Germline lookup yields CDR1 DFQATT and CDR2 SNEGSKA (reference sequence). CDR3 nucleotide sequence: TGCAGTGCTGCTCGGACAGGGGGCAACTATGGCTACACCTTC. Its translation: CSAARTGGNYGYTF.

The table lists this clonotype with many counts. The chain employs TRBV20-1 and TRBJ2-1; 16 bases map to TRBD2. CDR1 and CDR2 (germline): DFQATT, SNEGSKA (reference sequence). This CDR3 has 17 amino acids. J lost 9 bases, V lost 0 bases, and 8 bases had no gene match. Here the CDR3 DNA reads TGCAGTGCTAGAGATTGGGGACTAGCGGGGGGGCGTAGTGAGCAGTTCTTC. It codes for CSARDWGLAGGRSEQFF.

The V call is TRBV12-3 or TRBV12-4, the J call TRBJ1-1; maybe TRBD1 (6 bases). The CDR3 runs to 13 residues. Trimming took 7 bases from V and 3 from J, leaving 12 bases between them. The CDR3: CASTQDRHTEAFF. CDR3 bases: TGTGCCAGCACCCAGGACAGACACACTGAAGCTTTCTTT.

This clonotype was seen at least ten times. J is TRBJ1-4 and V is TRBV5-5, with 8 bases lining up with TRBD1. The trim removed 3 bases at V and 7 bases at J, leaving 8 bases unmatched. The CDR3 consists of 15 residues. The V gene's germline CDR1 is SGHKS and CDR2 YYEKEE (reference sequence). The CDR3 coding sequence is TGTGCCAGCAGCTCGACCGCAGACAGGGGTGAAAAACTGTTTTTT. Its protein is CASSSTADRGEKLFF.

This clonotype was seen a handful of times. V is TRBV4-2 and J is TRBJ2-2; no reliable D call. CDR3 length: 15 amino acids. V was pared by 3 bases and J by 0 bases, with 8 bases between. Per germline, CDR1 LGHNA and CDR2 YNFKEQ. CDR3: CASSQDRPNTGELFF. DNA of the CDR3: TGTGCCAGCAGCCAGGACCGCCCGAACACCGGGGAGCTGTTTTTT.

This clonotype was recorded a few times. The rearrangement links TRBV6-2 or TRBV6-3 to TRBJ2-2; D is unresolved. Germline V CDR1 and CDR2: MNHEY, SVGEGT. V lost 4 bases to trimming and J lost 6 bases, with 12 bases between them. The CDR3 contains 14 residues. CDR3 protein: CASSSPAAPGELFF. The CDR3 region has the DNA TGTGCCAGCAGTTCCCCTGCGGCTCCCGGGGAGCTGTTTTTT.

The gene calls are TRBV12-3 or TRBV12-4 and TRBJ1-1; no reliable D call. Trimming took off 7 bases at V and 11 bases at J, with 20 bases between the two ends. The CDR3 consists of 13 residues. CDR3 amino acids: CASTTGSGVRAFF. The CDR3 DNA sequence: TGTGCCAGCACCACTGGGAGTGGAGTCAGGGCTTTCTTT.

This clonotype has ten or more counts. This chain links TRBV20-1 with TRBJ2-5; 14 bases align to TRBD2. Losses at the gene ends were 3 bases for V and 11 bases for J; bases not matched to a gene: 8. The CDR3 contains 14 residues. Per the germline V gene, CDR1 is DFQATT and CDR2 is SNEGSKA (reference sequence). The CDR3: CSASPGLAGARQYF. CDR3 nucleotide sequence: TGCAGTGCTAGTCCGGGACTAGCGGGGGCGCGGCAGTACTTC.

This clonotype was seen a few times. This chain links TRBV11-2 with TRBJ2-1; D ambiguous. From germline, CDR1 is SGHAT and CDR2 FQNNGV. The CDR3 has 11 residues. The V and J ends lost 6 bases and 6 bases respectively, with 6 bases between them. CDR3 DNA sequence: TGTGCCAGCAGGGTAAGCAATGAGCAGTTCTTC. Encoded protein: CASRVSNEQFF. The variable domain in full, completed from reference TRBV11-2 and TRBJ2-1, reads EAGVAQSPRYKIIEKRQSVAFWCNPISGHATLYWYQQILGQGPKLLIQFQNNGVVDDSQLPKDRFSAERLKGVDSTLKIQPAKLEDSAVYLCASRVSNEQFFGPGTRLTVL.

This clonotype was found a few times. V is TRBV5-1 and J is TRBJ1-1; D perhaps matches TRBD1 (5 bases). The V gene's germline CDR1 is SGHRS and CDR2 YFSETQ. The CDR3 length is 14 residues. Trimming left V 6 bases short and J 0 bases short, with 12 bases between. In DNA, the CDR3 is TGCGCCAGCAACGCCGCAGGGCTGAACACTGAAGCTTTCTTT. Amino acid sequence: CASNAAGLNTEAFF.

This clonotype was found many times. J is TRBJ1-1 and V is TRBV12-3 or TRBV12-4, with D possibly TRBD1 on 5 matching bases. CDR3 length: 14 residues. V lost 3 bases to trimming and J lost 3 bases, with 11 bases between them. The CDR3 nucleotides are TGTGCCAGCAGTTTTCGGGGCGAGGACACTGAAGCTTTCTTT. It codes for CASSFRGEDTEAFF.

In this sample, this clonotype turned up many times. CDR3 nucleotide sequence: TGTGCCAGTACACAGGGAGGGGGTCAGCCCCAGCATTTT. As protein: CASTQGGGQPQHF. The chain joins TRBV28 to TRBJ1-5, with D possibly matching TRBD1 (6 bases). The CDR3 has 13 amino acids. Trimming removed 9 bases at V and 6 bases at J, with 15 bases between. Per the germline V gene, CDR1 is MDHEN and CDR2 is SYDVKM.

This clonotype was counted between two and nine times. The rearrangement joins TRBV27 to TRBJ1-5, with D possibly being TRBD1 (6 bases). Trimming shortened V by 3 bases and J by 3 bases, and 9 bases separated the two germline ends. CDR1 and CDR2 (germline): MNHEY, SMNVEV (reference sequence). The CDR3 totals 14 residues. In DNA form, the CDR3 reads TGTGCCAGCAGTTTCGACAGGTTCAATCAGCCCCAGCATTTT. Translating it yields CASSFDRFNQPQHF.

This clonotype was detected ten times or more. The genes are TRBV10-3 and TRBJ1-2; D may be TRBD1 (5 bases). CDR1 and CDR2 (germline): ENHRY, SYGVKD. Trimming took off 0 bases at V and 4 bases at J, with 12 bases between the two ends. The CDR3 has 15 residues. The CDR3 sequence: CAISESSTGVYGYTF. The CDR3 region has the DNA TGTGCCATCAGTGAGTCGAGCACAGGAGTCTATGGCTACACCTTC.

Worth noting for this clonotype: Possible read error: a much larger clone is one base away. The genes are TRBV6-1 and TRBJ2-3; 7 bases are a match to TRBD1. The CDR3 consists of 15 residues. Unmatched junction bases numbered 8, after V lost 8 bases and J lost 0 bases. Germline values: CDR1 MNHNS, CDR2 SASEGT. CDR3 residues: CASALRTGSTDTQYF. In DNA form, the CDR3 reads TGTGCCAGCGCCCTCCGGACAGGTAGCACAGATACGCAGTATTTT.

This clonotype was recorded many times. This chain links TRBV27 with TRBJ2-1; 16 bases line up with TRBD2. Germline V gene sequence: CDR1 MNHEY, CDR2 SMNVEV (reference sequence). V trimming: 7 bases; J trimming: 0 bases; junction bases outside the gene matches: 6. The CDR3 runs 18 residues. The CDR3 loop reads CASKGTSGGGPSYNEQFF. The CDR3 DNA sequence: TGTGCCAGCAAAGGGACTAGCGGGGGGGGGCCCTCCTACAATGAGCAGTTCTTC.

This clonotype has more than one count but fewer than ten. This chain links TRBV6-1 with TRBJ2-2, with TRBD2 matching over 9 bases. Germline V gives CDR1 MNHNS, CDR2 SASEGT. The CDR3 loop spans 15 amino acids. V trimming: 7 bases; J trimming: 0 bases; junction bases outside the gene matches: 3. The CDR3 reads CASTTSGSNTGELFF. In DNA form, the CDR3 reads TGTGCCAGCACGACTAGCGGCTCGAACACCGGGGAGCTGTTTTTT.

This clonotype was counted many times. The chain has TRBV7-9 and TRBJ2-7; D is unclear. Germline V gene data show CDR1 as SEHNR and CDR2 as FQNEAQ (reference sequence). The CDR3 extends over 12 amino acids. V dropped 1 base and J dropped 2 bases, with 3 bases sitting between them. The CDR3 spells CASSLETYEQYF. The CDR3 DNA follows: TGTGCCAGCAGCTTAGAGACCTACGAGCAGTACTTC.

This clonotype occurred many times. The V and J genes are TRBV12-3 or TRBV12-4 and TRBJ1-1; D might be TRBD1 (5 bases). This CDR3 comprises 11 residues. The V and J ends lost 7 bases and 6 bases respectively, with 9 bases between them. As DNA, the CDR3 is TGTGCCAGCACAGACAGAGCTGAAGCTTTCTTT. Protein sequence: CASTDRAEAFF.

This clonotype was seen ten or more times. This chain uses TRBV2 with TRBJ1-1; D is uncertain. V was clipped by 6 bases and J by 3 bases, with 8 bases between them. CDR1 SNHLY and CDR2 FYNNEI come from the germline V gene. This CDR3 has 12 residues. The CDR3: CASREEYTEAFF. CDR3 sequence (DNA): TGTGCCAGCAGAGAGGAATACACTGAAGCTTTCTTT.